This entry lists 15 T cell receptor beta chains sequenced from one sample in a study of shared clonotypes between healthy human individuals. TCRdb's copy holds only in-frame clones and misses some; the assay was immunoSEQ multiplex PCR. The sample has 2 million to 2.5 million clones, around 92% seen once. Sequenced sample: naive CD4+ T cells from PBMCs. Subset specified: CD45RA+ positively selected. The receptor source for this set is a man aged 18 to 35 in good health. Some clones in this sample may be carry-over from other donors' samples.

The CDR3 nucleotides read TGTGCCAGCAGCCCCCGTCGGGCCAACGTCCTGACTTTC. Its protein product is CASSPRRANVLTF. This chain joins TRBV7-2 and TRBJ2-6; D is uncertain. Trimming cost V 5 bases and J 5 bases, with 7 bases left between them. Germline V gene data show CDR1 as SGHTA and CDR2 as FQGNSA. The CDR3 is 13 residues long.

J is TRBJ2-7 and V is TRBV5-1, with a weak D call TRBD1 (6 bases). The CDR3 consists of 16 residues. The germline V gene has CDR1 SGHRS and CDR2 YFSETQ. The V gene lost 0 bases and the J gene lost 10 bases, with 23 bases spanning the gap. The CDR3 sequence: CASSLEPQGPSGFQYF. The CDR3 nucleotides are TGCGCCAGCAGCTTGGAGCCCCAGGGGCCAAGCGGTTTCCAGTACTTC. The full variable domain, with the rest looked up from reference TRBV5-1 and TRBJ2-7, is KAGVTQTPRYLIKTRGQQVTLSCSPISGHRSVSWYQQTPGQGLQFLFEYFSETQRNKGNFPGRFSGRQFSNSRSEMNVSTLELGDSALYLCASSLEPQGPSGFQYFGPGTRLTVT.

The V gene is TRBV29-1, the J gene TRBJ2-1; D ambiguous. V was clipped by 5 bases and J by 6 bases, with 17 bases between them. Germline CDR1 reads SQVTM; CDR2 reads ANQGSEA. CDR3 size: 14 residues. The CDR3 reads CSVTTAPVGNEQFF. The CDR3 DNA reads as TGCAGCGTTACGACCGCCCCGGTCGGCAATGAGCAGTTCTTC.

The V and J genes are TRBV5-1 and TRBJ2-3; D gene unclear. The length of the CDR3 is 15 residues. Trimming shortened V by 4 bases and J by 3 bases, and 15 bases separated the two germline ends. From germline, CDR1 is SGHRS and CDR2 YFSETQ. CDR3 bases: TGCGCCAGCAGCCTGCCCCCGCCGCGAACAGATACGCAGTATTTT. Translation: CASSLPPPRTDTQYF.

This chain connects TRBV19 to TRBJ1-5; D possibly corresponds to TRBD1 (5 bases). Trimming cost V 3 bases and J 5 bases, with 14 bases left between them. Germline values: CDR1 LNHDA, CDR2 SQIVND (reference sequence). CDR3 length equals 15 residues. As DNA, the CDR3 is TGTGCCAGTAGTATTGGTCGGACACGTGATCAGCCCCAGCATTTT. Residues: CASSIGRTRDQPQHF.

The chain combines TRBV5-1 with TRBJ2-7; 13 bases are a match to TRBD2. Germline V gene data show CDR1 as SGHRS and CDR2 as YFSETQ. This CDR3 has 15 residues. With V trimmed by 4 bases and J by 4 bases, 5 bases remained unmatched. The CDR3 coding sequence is TGCGCCAGCAGCCCCCAGGGACTAGCGGGGTACGAGCAGTACTTC. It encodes CASSPQGLAGYEQYF.

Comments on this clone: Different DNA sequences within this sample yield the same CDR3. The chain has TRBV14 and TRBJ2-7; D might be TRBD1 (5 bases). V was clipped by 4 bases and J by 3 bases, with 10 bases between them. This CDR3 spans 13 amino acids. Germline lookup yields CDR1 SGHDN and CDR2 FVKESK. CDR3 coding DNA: TGTGCCAGCAGCCGCGGACAAGTCTACGAGCAGTACTTC. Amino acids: CASSRGQVYEQYF.

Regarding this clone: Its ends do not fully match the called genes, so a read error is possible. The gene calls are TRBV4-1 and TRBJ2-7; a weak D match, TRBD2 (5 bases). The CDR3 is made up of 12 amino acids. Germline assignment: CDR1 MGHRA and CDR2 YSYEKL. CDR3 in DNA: TGCGCCAGCAGCGGACTCTCCGACGAGCAGTACTTC. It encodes CASSGLSDEQYF.

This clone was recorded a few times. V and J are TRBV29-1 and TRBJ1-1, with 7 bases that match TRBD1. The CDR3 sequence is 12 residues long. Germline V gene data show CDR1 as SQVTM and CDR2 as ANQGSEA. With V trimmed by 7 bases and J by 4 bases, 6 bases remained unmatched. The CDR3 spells CSGDTGATEAFF. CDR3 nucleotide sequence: TGCAGCGGCGATACAGGGGCCACTGAAGCTTTCTTT.

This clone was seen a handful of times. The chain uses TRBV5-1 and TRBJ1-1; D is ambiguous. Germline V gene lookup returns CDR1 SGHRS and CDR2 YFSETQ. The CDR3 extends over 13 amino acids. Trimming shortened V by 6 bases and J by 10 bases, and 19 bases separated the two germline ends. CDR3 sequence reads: CASNFNGSPGAFF. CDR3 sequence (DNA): TGCGCCAGCAATTTTAACGGGTCCCCGGGAGCTTTCTTT.

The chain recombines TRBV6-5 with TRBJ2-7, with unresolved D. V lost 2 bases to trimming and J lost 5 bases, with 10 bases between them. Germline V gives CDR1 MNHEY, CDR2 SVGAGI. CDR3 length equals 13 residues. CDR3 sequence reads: CASSYGPEDEQYF. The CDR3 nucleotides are TGTGCCAGCAGTTACGGACCTGAGGACGAGCAGTACTTC.

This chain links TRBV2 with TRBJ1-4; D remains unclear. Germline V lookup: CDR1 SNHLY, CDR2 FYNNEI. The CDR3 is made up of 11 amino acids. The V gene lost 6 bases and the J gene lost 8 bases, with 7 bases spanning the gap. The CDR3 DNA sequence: TGTGCCAGCAGCGATGCGGAAAAACTGTTTTTT. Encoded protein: CASSDAEKLFF.

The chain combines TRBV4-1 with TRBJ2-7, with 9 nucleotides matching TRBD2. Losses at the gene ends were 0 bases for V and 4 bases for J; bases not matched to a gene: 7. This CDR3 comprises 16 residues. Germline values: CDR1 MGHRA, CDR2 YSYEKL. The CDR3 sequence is CASSQEWRLAVYEQYF. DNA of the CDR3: TGCGCCAGCAGCCAAGAGTGGAGACTAGCGGTTTACGAGCAGTACTTC.

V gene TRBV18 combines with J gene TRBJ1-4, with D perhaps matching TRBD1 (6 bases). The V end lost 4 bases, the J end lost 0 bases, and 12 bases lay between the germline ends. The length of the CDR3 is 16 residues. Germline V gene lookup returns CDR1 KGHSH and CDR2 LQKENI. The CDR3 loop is CASSHRDIATNEKLFF. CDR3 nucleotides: TGTGCCAGCTCACATAGGGACATTGCAACTAATGAAAAACTGTTTTTT.

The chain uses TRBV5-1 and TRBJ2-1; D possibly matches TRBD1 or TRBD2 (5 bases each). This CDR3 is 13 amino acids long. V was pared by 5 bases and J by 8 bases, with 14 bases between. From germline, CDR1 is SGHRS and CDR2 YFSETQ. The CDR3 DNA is TGCGCCAGCAGTGTTATCGGGACGGATGAGCAGTTCTTC. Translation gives CASSVIGTDEQFF.